What follows are 20 T cell receptor beta chains derived from one specimen sequenced in a study of technical replicates of blood from several donors. The table came from immunoSEQ multiplex PCR; TCRdb's copy has only in-frame clones and leaves some out. The table has tens of thousands of clones, about 91% seen once. Sequencing was carried out using T cells isolated from PBMCs. These receptors were obtained from a human donor in good health.

This chain links TRBV27 with TRBJ2-1; 11 positions match TRBD1. V was clipped by 3 bases and J by 4 bases; unmatched bases: 2. This CDR3 has 15 residues. The germline V gene encodes CDR1 MNHEY and CDR2 SMNVEV (reference sequence). This chain's CDR3 is CASSFGTGGYNEQFF. The CDR3 region has the DNA TGTGCCAGCAGTTTCGGGACAGGGGGTTACAATGAGCAGTTCTTC.

The V and J genes are TRBV7-8 and TRBJ2-7; 8 bases agree with TRBD1. There are 14 residues in the CDR3. Germline lookup yields CDR1 SGHVS and CDR2 FQNEAQ. The trim removed 4 bases at V and 3 bases at J, leaving 5 bases unmatched. The CDR3 protein is CASSSDRAYYEQYF. DNA for the CDR3: TGTGCCAGCAGCTCGGACAGGGCTTACTACGAGCAGTACTTC.

CDR3 region: CASSLFQGSYEQYF. The CDR3 DNA sequence: TGTGCCAGCAGCTTATTCCAGGGGTCATACGAGCAGTACTTC. The chain carries TRBV11-3 and TRBJ2-7; perhaps TRBD1 as D (6 bases). Trimming removed 2 bases at V and 4 bases at J, with 12 bases between. Germline CDR1 reads SGHNT; CDR2 reads YENEEA. CDR3 length: 14 amino acids. Filled out from reference TRBV11-3 and TRBJ2-7, the complete variable domain reads EAGVVQSPRYKIIEKKQPVAFWCNPISGHNTLYWYLQNLGQGPELLIRYENEEAVDDSQLPKDRFSAERLKGVDSTLKIQPAELGDSAVYLCASSLFQGSYEQYFGPGTRLTVT.

V gene TRBV27 combines with J gene TRBJ1-4; D is possibly TRBD1 (6 bases). CDR3 length: 10 residues. CDR1 is MNHEY, CDR2 SMNVEV, per germline (reference sequence). Here the CDR3 reads CIRGDEKLFF. DNA for the CDR3: TGTATCAGGGGCGATGAAAAACTGTTTTTT.

The chain employs TRBV10-3 and TRBJ1-5; D unclear. V lost 2 bases and J lost 0, with 11 bases in between. Germline CDR1 is ENHRY and CDR2 is SYGVKD. This CDR3 is built from 16 residues. Here the CDR3 DNA reads TGTGCCATCAGTGAGGACAATCGATATAGCAATCAGCCCCAGCATTTT. It specifies CAISEDNRYSNQPQHF.

V usage is TRBV4-3 and J usage is TRBJ2-7; D may be TRBD2 (5 bases). In germline, CDR1 is LGHNA, CDR2 YSLEER. Trimming left V 1 base short and J 6 bases short, with 16 bases between. The CDR3 has 15 amino acids. The CDR3 here is CASSQVYRDWSEQYF. The CDR3 DNA sequence: TGCGCCAGCAGCCAAGTCTATCGGGATTGGTCCGAGCAGTACTTC.

This clone was seen a few times. The V gene is TRBV10-3, the J gene TRBJ2-1; 10 nucleotides align to TRBD2. The J segment lost 3 bases and the V segment lost 4 bases, leaving 0 bases of the junction unmatched. This CDR3 comprises 14 residues. CDR1 is ENHRY and CDR2 is SYGVKD in the germline V gene. The CDR3 DNA reads as TGTGCCATCAGTGGGACTAGCGGCTACAATGAGCAGTTCTTC. As protein: CAISGTSGYNEQFF.

This chain connects TRBV28 to TRBJ1-1; no clear D. Germline-derived CDR1 and CDR2 are MDHEN and SYDVKM. Deletions cut 2 bases from V and 1 base from J, with 8 bases between. The CDR3 has 14 residues. Here the CDR3 DNA reads TGTGCCAGCAGTTTAGGGCCAGCGAACACTGAAGCTTTCTTT. The encoded protein is CASSLGPANTEAFF.

The chain combines TRBV9 with TRBJ2-5; weak D call: TRBD1 (5 bases). The germline V and J ends were trimmed by 4 bases and 3 bases, with 7 bases remaining between them. Germline CDR1 SGDLS, CDR2 YYNGEE. The CDR3 loop spans 12 amino acids. The CDR3 reads CASSKTEETQYF. The CDR3 region has the DNA TGTGCCAGCAGCAAGACAGAAGAGACCCAGTACTTC.

The gene calls are TRBV30 and TRBJ2-2; D is unresolved. Germline assignment: CDR1 GTSNPN and CDR2 SVGIG (reference sequence). Trimming removed 5 bases from V and 6 bases from J, with 13 bases in between. The CDR3 contains 13 residues. Here the CDR3 reads CAWAVNVAGELFF. The CDR3 DNA sequence: TGTGCCTGGGCAGTGAACGTTGCCGGGGAGCTGTTTTTT.

The chain carries TRBV5-1 and TRBJ1-4; unclear D gene. CDR1 SGHRS and CDR2 YFSETQ come from the germline V gene. CDR3 length equals 15 residues. Trimming cost V 0 bases and J 8 bases, with 14 bases left between them. The chain's CDR3 is CASSLDGRLYEKLFF. CDR3 coding DNA: TGCGCCAGCAGCTTGGATGGCAGGCTCTACGAAAAACTGTTTTTT.

The chain is built from TRBV30 and TRBJ2-3, with 9 bases aligning to TRBD1. The CDR3 runs 17 residues. Per germline, CDR1 GTSNPN and CDR2 SVGIG (reference sequence). J lost 2 bases, V lost 3 bases, and 12 bases had no gene match. CDR3 DNA: TGTGCCTGGAGGATAAAGGGGACAGGGAGATCCACAGATACGCAGTATTTT. Protein: CAWRIKGTGRSTDTQYF. Looking up the rest from reference TRBV30 and TRBJ2-3 gives the full variable domain: SQTIHQWPATLVQPVGSPLSLECTVEGTSNPNLYWYRQAAGRGLQLLFYSVGIGQISSEVPQNLSASRPQDRQFILSSKKLLLSDSGFYLCAWRIKGTGRSTDTQYFGPGTRLTVL.

The chain is built from TRBV4-1 and TRBJ1-5, with 7 nucleotides matching TRBD1. V lost 6 bases to trimming and J lost 4 bases; unmatched junction nucleotides: 12. Germline-derived CDR1 and CDR2 are MGHRA and YSYEKL. The CDR3 consists of 16 residues. In DNA form, the CDR3 reads TGCGCCAGCAGGAAAGAGGTATCAGGGGGGAATCAGCCCCAGCATTTT. It yields the protein CASRKEVSGGNQPQHF.

There are a few counts of this clone. The V call is TRBV30, the J call TRBJ1-1; D remains unclear. Trimming cost V 6 bases and J 0 bases, with 11 bases left between them. From germline, CDR1 is GTSNPN and CDR2 SVGIG (reference sequence). This CDR3 has 13 amino acids. The CDR3 is CACFTDMNTEAFF. In DNA form, the CDR3 reads TGTGCCTGCTTCACAGACATGAACACTGAAGCTTTCTTT.

V usage is TRBV21-1 and J usage is TRBJ2-7; the DNA was not compared with TRBD2, the D call given in the table. TRBV21-1 has pseudogene status. The CDR3 runs to 16 residues. CDR3 sequence reads: CASSNKEYGRAYEQYF. The CDR3 DNA sequence: TGTGCCAGCAGCAATAAAGAATACGGGAGGGCCTACGAGCAGTACTTC.

The chain couples TRBV5-6 to TRBJ1-2; weak D call: TRBD1 (5 bases). CDR1 is SGHDT and CDR2 is YYEEEE in the germline V gene. The CDR3 contains 13 residues. Trimming pared 0 bases from V and 5 bases from J, leaving 8 bases between. The CDR3 region is CASSLGQSYGYTF. In DNA, the CDR3 is TGTGCCAGCAGCTTGGGACAGTCATATGGCTACACCTTC.

The chain links TRBV6-5 to TRBJ2-7; 9 nucleotides line up with TRBD2. The CDR3 sequence is 16 residues long. Germline V gene data show CDR1 as MNHEY and CDR2 as SVGAGI. The ends lost 0 bases at V and 0 bases at J; junction bases unmatched: 3. Here the CDR3 DNA reads TGTGCCAGCAGTTACTCACTAGCGGGTGTCTCCTACGAGCAGTACTTC. It translates to CASSYSLAGVSYEQYF.

The chain combines TRBV7-2 with TRBJ2-7; TRBD2 aligns across 8 bases. The V gene end was trimmed by 5 bases and the J gene end by 5 bases; junction bases not matched to a gene: 23. Germline V CDR1 and CDR2: SGHTA, FQGNSA. The CDR3 contains 19 residues. CDR3 region: CASSHRVWPGAGRANEQYF. For the CDR3, the DNA is TGTGCCAGCAGCCACCGAGTTTGGCCTGGCGCCGGGAGGGCCAACGAGCAGTACTTC.

The genes are TRBV25-1 and TRBJ2-7; possibly TRBD1 for D (6 bases). Germline-derived CDR1 and CDR2 are MGHDK and SYGVNS. The CDR3 contains 15 residues. V lost 4 bases and J 5 bases, leaving 18 bases between the germline ends. Written as DNA, the CDR3 is TGTGCCAGCAGTGTTTACAGGACAGTGCGGAACGAGCAGTACTTC. Protein sequence: CASSVYRTVRNEQYF.

The chain carries TRBV28 and TRBJ1-1; D is uncertain. CDR1 MDHEN and CDR2 SYDVKM come from the germline V gene. The CDR3 is made up of 16 amino acids. Trimming took 5 bases from V and 5 from J, leaving 21 bases between them. The CDR3 sequence is CASSPPLFPEDTEAFF. CDR3 coding DNA: TGTGCCAGCAGTCCACCTTTGTTTCCTGAGGATACTGAAGCTTTCTTT.